A single sample is the source of the 30 T cell receptor beta chains below, sequenced in a study of blood T cell repertoires in COVID-19. Profiled with immunoSEQ multiplex PCR; TCRdb holds only in-frame clones, not every one. The sample consists of some 90,000 clones, approximately 82% of them appearing once. The sequenced sample consisted of peripheral blood. The source of these receptors is a man aged 70-80 years with active or convalescent COVID-19.

This chain joins TRBV2 and TRBJ2-2, with 10 bases fitting TRBD2. The CDR3 length is 17 residues. Germline CDR1 is SNHLY and CDR2 is FYNNEI. J lost 2 bases, V lost 6 bases, and 9 bases had no gene match. CDR3 residues: CASRKRSGGENTGELFF. The CDR3, as DNA: TGTGCCAGCAGGAAGAGAAGCGGGGGGGAAAACACCGGGGAGCTGTTTTTT.

The chain uses TRBV6-5 and TRBJ1-1; TRBD1 is a possible D gene (6 bases). This CDR3 is 15 amino acids long. The ends were cut back, 1 base at V and 5 bases at J, with 14 bases in the middle. Germline values: CDR1 MNHEY, CDR2 SVGAGI. CDR3 DNA: TGTGCCAGCAGTTACTACGGGATTCAGGGGACTGAAGCTTTCTTT. This translates into CASSYYGIQGTEAFF.

This chain joins TRBV7-2 and TRBJ1-2; 9 bases fit TRBD1. CDR1 is SGHTA, CDR2 FQGNSA, per germline. CDR3 length equals 16 residues. The J segment lost 7 bases and the V segment lost 5 bases, leaving 14 bases of the junction unmatched. This chain's CDR3 is CASSARPGQGLFGYTF. In DNA, the CDR3 is TGTGCCAGCAGCGCCCGACCGGGACAGGGCCTGTTTGGCTACACCTTC. Combining the CDR3 with reference TRBV7-2 and TRBJ1-2 gives the whole variable domain GAGVSQSPSNKVTEKGKDVELRCDPISGHTALYWYRQSLGQGLEFLIYFQGNSAPDKSGLPSDRFSAERTGGSVSTLTIQRTQQEDSAVYLCASSARPGQGLFGYTFGSGTRLTVV.

This clone was counted only a few times. The V gene is TRBV7-9, the J gene TRBJ1-3; 8 nucleotides align to TRBD1. Germline-derived CDR1 and CDR2 are SEHNR and FQNEAQ (reference sequence). J was trimmed by 5 bases and V by 1 base; bases with no gene match: 7. The CDR3 extends over 16 amino acids. CDR3: CASSLGQGAERNTIYF. CDR3 nucleotides: TGTGCCAGCAGCTTAGGTCAGGGGGCTGAGCGAAACACCATATATTTT.

V and J are TRBV6-5 and TRBJ1-1; D perhaps matches TRBD1 (6 bases). This CDR3 spans 13 amino acids. V was cut by 6 bases and J by 3 bases, with 11 bases left in between. CDR1 is MNHEY and CDR2 is SVGAGI in the germline V gene. The CDR3 DNA sequence: TGTGCCAGCAGGGTCGAGGGGGACACTGAAGCTTTCTTT. Protein: CASRVEGDTEAFF.

The chain employs TRBV18 and TRBJ1-1; a weak D match, TRBD1 (6 bases). V lost 6 bases to trimming and J lost 3 bases, with 11 bases between them. The CDR3 extends over 13 amino acids. Germline-derived CDR1 and CDR2 are KGHSH and LQKENI. The DNA of the CDR3 is TGTGCCAGCTCTTCAGGGGTAGACACTGAAGCTTTCTTT. It yields the protein CASSSGVDTEAFF.

CDR3 protein: CAWSQGTATQEPQHF. CDR3 nucleotide sequence: TGTGCCTGGAGCCAAGGGACAGCGACTCAAGAGCCCCAGCATTTT. The chain uses TRBV30 and TRBJ1-5; 7 bases line up with TRBD1. After removal of 3 bases from V and 8 bases from J, the junction contained 13 bases not matched to a gene. In germline, CDR1 is GTSNPN, CDR2 SVGIG (reference sequence). The CDR3 runs 15 residues.

The chain couples TRBV6-5 to TRBJ1-2; 9 bases are shared with TRBD1. The length of the CDR3 is 15 residues. V shed 5 bases, J shed 1 base, and the junction held 5 bases outside the gene matches. Per germline, CDR1 MNHEY and CDR2 SVGAGI. The CDR3, as DNA: TGTGCCAGCAGTAATCCGGGACAGGGTAACTATGGCTACACCTTC. This sequence encodes CASSNPGQGNYGYTF.

The chain recombines TRBV27 with TRBJ1-3; TRBD1 might be the D (6 bases). Germline loops: CDR1 MNHEY, CDR2 SMNVEV (reference sequence). This CDR3 contains 13 residues. The V and J ends lost 3 bases and 3 bases respectively, with 6 bases between them. The CDR3 nucleotides are TGTGCCAGCAGTTTCAGGGGTGGAAACACCATATATTTT. This translates into CASSFRGGNTIYF.

This clone was recorded a few times. The rearrangement joins TRBV18 to TRBJ2-3; 7 positions agree with TRBD1. V was clipped by 2 bases and J by 5 bases; unmatched bases: 7. The CDR3 loop spans 15 amino acids. Germline CDR1 reads KGHSH; CDR2 reads LQKENI. CDR3 in amino acids: CASSPRGRVIDTQYF. In nucleotides, the CDR3 is TGTGCCAGCTCACCAAGGGGGCGCGTAATAGATACGCAGTATTTT.

The chain has TRBV2 and TRBJ1-4; D may be TRBD1 (5 bases). Germline CDR1 and CDR2: SNHLY and FYNNEI. This CDR3 contains 13 residues. The germline V and J ends were trimmed by 8 bases and 5 bases, with 12 bases remaining between them. DNA of the CDR3: TGTGCCAGCGGTGGGGGGGAGAATGAAAAACTGTTTTTT. Translated, it gives CASGGGENEKLFF.

The genes are TRBV21-1 and TRBJ2-3; the table's D call, TRBD2, was not checked against the DNA. TRBV21-1 is marked as a pseudogene. The CDR3 runs 15 residues. The CDR3 region has the DNA TGTGCCACCCTAACTAGCGGGGGTTCGGGAGATACGCAGTATTTT. The encoded protein is CATLTSGGSGDTQYF.

For the CDR3, the DNA is TGTGCCAGCTCAGCTCGGGAAGAGGTCACTGAAGCTTTCTTT. Its translation: CASSAREEVTEAFF. This chain connects TRBV18 to TRBJ1-1; D is unresolved. The CDR3 is made up of 14 amino acids. CDR1 KGHSH and CDR2 LQKENI come from the germline V gene. The germline V and J ends were trimmed by 5 bases and 4 bases, with 14 bases remaining between them.

This clone was detected only a few times. The genes are TRBV5-8 and TRBJ2-5; TRBD2 aligns across 9 bases. Trimming cost V 5 bases and J 2 bases; bases outside gene matches: 10. The CDR3 is 16 residues long. CDR1 and CDR2 from the germline V gene are SGHTS and YDEGEE. The CDR3 is CASRGIAGVSQETQYF. The CDR3 coding sequence is TGTGCCAGCAGGGGGATAGCGGGGGTATCTCAAGAGACCCAGTACTTC.

This clone was seen more than once but under ten times. V is TRBV7-8 and J is TRBJ2-7; D not certain. Germline V gene lookup returns CDR1 SGHVS and CDR2 FQNEAQ. The V end was cut by 5 bases, the J end by 0 bases, with 14 bases between. The CDR3 totals 15 residues. CDR3 in amino acids: CASSPLSVSSYEQYF. CDR3 bases: TGTGCCAGCAGCCCCTTAAGCGTGAGCTCCTACGAGCAGTACTTC.

V gene TRBV7-2 combines with J gene TRBJ2-3, with TRBD2 identical over 8 bases. This CDR3 region has 15 residues. Losses at the gene ends were 6 bases for V and 9 bases for J; bases not matched to a gene: 14. The germline V gene encodes CDR1 SGHTA and CDR2 FQGNSA. CDR3 in amino acids: CASSYIGGVKVTQYF. DNA for the CDR3: TGTGCCAGCAGTTACATCGGGGGGGTAAAGGTAACGCAGTATTTT.

This sequence joins TRBV2 and TRBJ1-1; D might be TRBD1 (6 bases). The germline gives CDR1 SNHLY, CDR2 FYNNEI. Trimming stripped 6 bases from V and 0 bases from J, with 8 bases between. This CDR3 comprises 13 residues. The CDR3 here is CASRGTMNTEAFF. In DNA form, the CDR3 reads TGTGCCAGCAGGGGGACAATGAACACTGAAGCTTTCTTT.

This clone was detected once. The chain combines TRBV5-6 with TRBJ2-6; TRBD1 matches at 7 bases. The J segment lost 1 base and the V segment lost 3 bases, leaving 4 bases of the junction unmatched. This CDR3 has 16 amino acids. CDR1 is SGHDT and CDR2 is YYEEEE in the germline V gene. DNA for the CDR3: TGTGCCAGCAGCTCCATGACAGGGTCTGGGGCCAACGTCCTGACTTTC. This gives the protein CASSSMTGSGANVLTF.

This clone showed up just once. In DNA form, the CDR3 reads TGTGCCAGTAGCCCCAGGGAGAACACTGAAGCTTTCTTT. Translation gives CASSPRENTEAFF. This chain uses TRBV19 with TRBJ1-1, with a weak D call TRBD1 (5 bases). With 6 bases removed from V and 1 base from J, the gap between germline ends came to 9 bases. The CDR3 is made up of 13 amino acids. Germline V gene lookup returns CDR1 LNHDA and CDR2 SQIVND (reference sequence). Filled out from reference TRBV19 and TRBJ1-1, the complete variable domain reads DGGITQSPKYLFRKEGQNVTLSCEQNLNHDAMYWYRQDPGQGLRLIYYSQIVNDFQKGDIAEGYSVSREKKESFPLTVTSAQKNPTAFYLCASSPRENTEAFFGQGTRLTVV.

This sequence joins TRBV3-1 (or the pseudogene TRBV3-2) and TRBJ1-6; D gene uncertain. This CDR3 region has 15 residues. V gave up 1 base and J gave up 2 bases, with 6 bases separating them. Germline values: CDR1 LGHDT, CDR2 YNNKEL (reference sequence). This CDR3 reads CASSQARAYNSPLHF. CDR3 in DNA: TGTGCCAGCAGCCAAGCGCGAGCCTATAATTCACCCCTCCACTTT.

This clone was detected only a few times. This sequence joins TRBV27 and TRBJ2-7; 9 nucleotides match TRBD1. The trim removed 7 bases at V and 3 bases at J, leaving 10 bases unmatched. Germline CDR1 reads MNHEY; CDR2 reads SMNVEV (reference sequence). This CDR3 has 15 amino acids. CDR3 loop: CASTTTGTGLYEQYF. DNA of the CDR3: TGTGCCAGCACCACGACCGGGACAGGGCTCTACGAGCAGTACTTC.

The rearrangement joins TRBV19 to TRBJ2-1; D gene unclear. Deletions cut 6 bases from V and 4 bases from J, with 4 bases between. In germline, CDR1 is LNHDA, CDR2 SQIVND (reference sequence). The CDR3 has 11 residues. The CDR3 is CASRAYNEQFF. The CDR3 nucleotides read TGTGCCAGTAGAGCATACAATGAGCAGTTCTTC. Combining the CDR3 with reference TRBV19 and TRBJ2-1 gives the whole variable domain DGGITQSPKYLFRKEGQNVTLSCEQNLNHDAMYWYRQDPGQGLRLIYYSQIVNDFQKGDIAEGYSVSREKKESFPLTVTSAQKNPTAFYLCASRAYNEQFFGPGTRLTVL.

The rearrangement uses TRBV18 and TRBJ1-1, with D maybe TRBD1 (6 bases). Trimming cost V 1 base and J 3 bases, with 12 bases left between them. This CDR3 region has 15 residues. Germline-derived CDR1 and CDR2 are KGHSH and LQKENI. CDR3 protein: CASSPLQGFHTEAFF. In DNA form, the CDR3 reads TGTGCCAGCTCACCACTACAGGGATTCCACACTGAAGCTTTCTTT.

This chain connects TRBV27 to TRBJ2-1; 9 positions agree with TRBD1. Germline CDR1 MNHEY, CDR2 SMNVEV (reference sequence). The CDR3 sequence is 19 residues long. With 1 base clipped from V and 6 bases from J, the junction kept 16 bases outside the gene matches. For the CDR3, the DNA is TGTGCCAGCAGTTTATTGGGGACAGGGCGAGTCGTGAGGGGCAATGAGCAGTTCTTC. The encoded protein is CASSLLGTGRVVRGNEQFF.

This chain links TRBV3-1 (or the pseudogene TRBV3-2) with TRBJ1-2; the match to TRBD1 covers 8 bases. The germline gives CDR1 LGHDT, CDR2 YNNKEL (reference sequence). Unmatched junction bases numbered 5, after V lost 2 bases and J lost 3 bases. The CDR3 has 15 residues. The CDR3 is CASSQPGQAYYGYTF. CDR3 DNA sequence: TGTGCCAGCAGCCAACCGGGACAGGCCTACTATGGCTACACCTTC.

The chain recombines TRBV6-5 with TRBJ2-1, with TRBD2 matching 12 bases. The J segment lost 9 bases and the V segment lost 7 bases, leaving 7 bases of the junction unmatched. The CDR3 has 14 amino acids. The germline V gene has CDR1 MNHEY and CDR2 SVGAGI. The CDR3 DNA follows: TGTGCCAGCACCCTAGCGGGGGGGCCTATTGAGCAGTTCTTC. Protein: CASTLAGGPIEQFF.

The gene calls are TRBV6-5 and TRBJ2-3, with 8 bases identical to TRBD2. Germline loops: CDR1 MNHEY, CDR2 SVGAGI. V shed 6 bases, J shed 6 bases, and the junction held 11 bases outside the gene matches. This CDR3 is built from 15 residues. CDR3 amino acids: CASRPAGVDPDTQYF. In nucleotides, the CDR3 is TGTGCCAGCAGGCCAGCGGGGGTTGACCCGGATACGCAGTATTTT.

On this clone itself: Distinct nucleotide sequences in the sample also encode this CDR3. V is TRBV2 and J is TRBJ1-1; a weak D match, TRBD1 (6 bases). CDR3 length equals 13 residues. CDR1 SNHLY and CDR2 FYNNEI come from the germline V gene. Trimming removed 2 bases from V and 3 bases from J, with 7 bases in between. The CDR3 loop reads CASSERGYTEAFF. CDR3 coding DNA: TGTGCCAGCAGTGAAAGGGGGTACACTGAAGCTTTCTTT.

The chain uses TRBV25-1 and TRBJ1-2; D gene uncertain. CDR1 MGHDK and CDR2 SYGVNS come from the germline V gene. The CDR3 extends over 14 amino acids. V lost 3 bases and J 1 base, leaving 9 bases between the germline ends. CDR3 nucleotide sequence: TGTGCCAGCAGTGATTTCAACAGTAACTATGGCTACACCTTC. Protein product: CASSDFNSNYGYTF.

The chain couples TRBV5-1 to TRBJ1-6, with no clear D. The CDR3 covers 15 residues. Germline V gene data show CDR1 as SGHRS and CDR2 as YFSETQ. Between the trimmed V and J ends, which lost 4 bases and 0 bases, there was a span of 8 bases. The CDR3, as DNA: TGCGCCAGCAGCGTACACAGCTCCTATAATTCACCCCTCCACTTT. It translates to CASSVHSSYNSPLHF. Full variable domain (rest looked up from reference TRBV5-1 and TRBJ1-6): KAGVTQTPRYLIKTRGQQVTLSCSPISGHRSVSWYQQTPGQGLQFLFEYFSETQRNKGNFPGRFSGRQFSNSRSEMNVSTLELGDSALYLCASSVHSSYNSPLHFGNGTRLTVT.